What follows describes a single T cell receptor (beta chain). Its antigen is still unknown. The CDR3 contains 15 residues. Trimming took 0 bases from V and 7 from J, leaving 15 bases between them. The germline V gene has CDR1 SQVTM and CDR2 ANQGSEA. These data are taken from a study of read filtering for tumor transcriptome and immune sequencing. Study as a whole: Mean patient age was approximately 71 years, range 47 to 80; roughly 18 male, roughly 14 female.

Study-wide findings and caveats: RNA-seq captured clonotypes less deeply and reliably than IR-seq. This fraction held mixed bone marrow immune cells after CD138-negative sorting.

From approximately 430 ng of RNA, a library with molecular barcoded alpha/delta and beta/gamma adaptors was made. TCRdb redid the calling of the reads with MiXCR, one entry per CDR3 protein. The table includes tens of thousands of distinct CDR3 sequences, about 11% detected once. The chain uses TRBV29-1 and TRBJ2-2; tentatively, D is TRBD1 (6 bases). The source of this sequence is a donor aged 40 or over with multiple myeloma. The specimen was a population of CD138-negative cells sorted from bone marrow. Here the CDR3 reads CSVEDPNRVSGELFF. The CDR3 DNA follows: TGCAGCGTTGAAGATCCGAACAGGGTCAGCGGGGAGCTGTTTTTT.